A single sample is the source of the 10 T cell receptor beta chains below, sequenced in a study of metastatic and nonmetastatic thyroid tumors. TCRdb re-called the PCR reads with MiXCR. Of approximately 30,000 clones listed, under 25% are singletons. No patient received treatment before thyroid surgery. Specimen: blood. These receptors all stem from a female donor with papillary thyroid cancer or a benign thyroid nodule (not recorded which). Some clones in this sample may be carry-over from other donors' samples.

The CDR3 is CASSSARTVPGDAQFF. The CDR3 DNA reads TGTGCCAGCAGCTCCGCCCGGACAGTGCCTGGAGATGCGCAGTTCTTC. The rearrangement links TRBV11-2 to TRBJ2-1; TRBD1 is a possible D gene (6 bases). V was trimmed by 4 bases and J by 12 bases, leaving 25 bases between them. The CDR3 contains 16 residues. Germline CDR1 is SGHAT and CDR2 is FQNNGV.

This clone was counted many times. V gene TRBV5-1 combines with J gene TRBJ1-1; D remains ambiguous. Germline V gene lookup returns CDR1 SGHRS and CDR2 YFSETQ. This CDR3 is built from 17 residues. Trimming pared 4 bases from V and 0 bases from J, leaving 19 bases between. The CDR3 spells CASSHHAINTMNTEAFF. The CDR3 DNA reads TGCGCCAGCAGCCATCATGCGATCAACACCATGAACACTGAAGCTTTCTTT.

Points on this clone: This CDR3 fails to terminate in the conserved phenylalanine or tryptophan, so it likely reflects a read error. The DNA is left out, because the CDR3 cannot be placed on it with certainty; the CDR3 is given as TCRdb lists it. CDR3 residues: CATSDLREPNQPQQV. The chain combines TRBV24-1 with TRBJ1-5. Germline values: CDR1 KGHDR, CDR2 SFDVKD. The CDR3 is 15 residues long, counting both termini.

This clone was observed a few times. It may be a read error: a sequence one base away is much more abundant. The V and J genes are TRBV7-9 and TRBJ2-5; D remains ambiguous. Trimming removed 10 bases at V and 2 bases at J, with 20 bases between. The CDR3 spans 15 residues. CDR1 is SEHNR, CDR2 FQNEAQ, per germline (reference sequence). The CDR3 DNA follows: TGTGCCACGAGAATCGGAAGGGAATCACAAGAGACCCAGTACTTC. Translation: CATRIGRESQETQYF. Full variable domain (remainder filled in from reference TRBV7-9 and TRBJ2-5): DTGVSQNPRHKITKRGQNVTFRCDPISEHNRLYWYRQTLGQGPEFLTYFQNEAQLEKSRLLSDRFSAERPKGSFSTLEIQRTEQGDSAMYLCATRIGRESQETQYFGPGTRLLVL.

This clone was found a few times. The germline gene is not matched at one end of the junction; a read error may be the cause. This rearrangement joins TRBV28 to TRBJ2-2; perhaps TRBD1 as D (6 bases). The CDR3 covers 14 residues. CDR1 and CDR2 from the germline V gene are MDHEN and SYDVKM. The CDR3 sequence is CASSLWWDTGDLFF. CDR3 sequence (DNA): TGTGCCAGCAGTTTATGGTGGGACACCGGGGATCTGTTTTTT.

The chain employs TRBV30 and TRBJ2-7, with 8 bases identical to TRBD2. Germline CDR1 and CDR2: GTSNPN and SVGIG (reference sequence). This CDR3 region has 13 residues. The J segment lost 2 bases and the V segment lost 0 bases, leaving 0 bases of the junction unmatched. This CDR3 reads CAWSVAGAYEQYF. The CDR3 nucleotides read TGTGCCTGGAGTGTAGCGGGGGCCTACGAGCAGTACTTC. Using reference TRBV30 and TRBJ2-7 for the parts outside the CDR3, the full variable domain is SQTIHQWPATLVQPVGSPLSLECTVEGTSNPNLYWYRQAAGRGLQLLFYSVGIGQISSEVPQNLSASRPQDRQFILSSKKLLLSDSGFYLCAWSVAGAYEQYFGPGTRLTVT.

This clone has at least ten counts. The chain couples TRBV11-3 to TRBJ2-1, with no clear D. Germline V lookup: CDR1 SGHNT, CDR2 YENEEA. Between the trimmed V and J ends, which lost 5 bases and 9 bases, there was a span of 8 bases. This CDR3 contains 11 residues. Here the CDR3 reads CASSRISEQFF. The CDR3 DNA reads TGTGCCAGCAGCCGAATAAGTGAGCAGTTCTTC.

The CDR3 bases are TGTGCCAGCAGCTTAGTCCTCACCGGGGAGCTGTTTTTT. Protein product: CASSLVLTGELFF. The J gene is TRBJ2-2, the V gene TRBV7-2, with D unresolved. This CDR3 has 13 amino acids. Germline CDR1 reads SGHTA; CDR2 reads FQGNSA. V was shortened by 1 base and J by 4 bases, with 4 bases between the two germline ends.

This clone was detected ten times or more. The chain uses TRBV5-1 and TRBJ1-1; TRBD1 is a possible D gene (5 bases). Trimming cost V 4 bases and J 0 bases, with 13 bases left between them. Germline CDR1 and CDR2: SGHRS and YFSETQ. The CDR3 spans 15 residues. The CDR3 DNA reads TGCGCCAGCAGCCCCTCCCAGGGACTGAACACTGAAGCTTTCTTT. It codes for CASSPSQGLNTEAFF.

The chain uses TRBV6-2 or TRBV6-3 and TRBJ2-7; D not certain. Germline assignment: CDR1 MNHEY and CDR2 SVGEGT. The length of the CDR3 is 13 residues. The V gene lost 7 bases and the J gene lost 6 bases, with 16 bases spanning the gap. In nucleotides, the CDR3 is TGTGCCAGCACGGAGCGCACGCCGCGCGAGCAGTACTTC. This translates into CASTERTPREQYF.